This T cell receptor (beta chain) was identified during a study of T cells in Graves' hyperthyroidism and ophthalmopathy. General observations from the study: The authors' 13 V-J model separated ophthalmopathy from stable hyperthyroidism.

Regions amplified from RNA transcripts were the TCR beta CDR3 regions. The TCR CDR3 was amplified in a first-round RT-PCR using the HTBI primer set. TCRdb redid the calling of the multiplex PCR reads with MiXCR, one entry per CDR3 protein. The sample has some 440,000 distinct CDR3 sequences; around a sixth are singletons. Those with hyperthyroidism were 18 to 65 years old, newly diagnosed, and ill for under 2 months. Trimming removed 1 base at V and 6 bases at J, with 9 bases between. The CDR3 spans 14 residues. Germline values: CDR1 MDHEN, CDR2 SYDVKM. Concerning this clonotype: Its specificity is unknown.

The sample was blood. This TCR was sampled from a woman aged 18-30 years with Graves' hyperthyroidism. The chain combines TRBV28 with TRBJ2-2; the D gene could be TRBD1 or TRBD2 (5 bases each). DNA of the CDR3: TGTGCCAGCAGTTTATTGGGGGTCTCCGGGGAGCTGTTTTTT. This encodes CASSLLGVSGELFF.